This TCR beta chain was identified during a study of T cell responses to AZD1222 COVID-19 vaccine. Notes on the study in general: The repertoires were collected only after the peak T cell response. Spike-specific TCRs gained breadth and depth after people received two AZD1222 doses. Seropositive AZD1222 recipients at baseline numbered only six or seven.

Produced via immunoSEQ multiplex PCR; TCRdb's table is partial and in-frame only. The sample contains roughly 160,000 clones, 91% of which appear only once. The germline V gene has CDR1 MNHEY and CDR2 SMNVEV (reference sequence). Germline trimming cut 0 bases from V and 7 bases from J; bases unmatched to any gene: 7. The CDR3 covers 16 residues. Concerning this clone itself: Its antigen is currently unknown.

The gene calls are TRBV27 and TRBJ1-1; 11 positions agree with TRBD1. The receptor comes from an adult in good health. Source: peripheral blood, taken on day 0 of AZD1222 vaccination. The CDR3 protein is CASSLSWTGGPDEAFF. CDR3 nucleotides: TGTGCCAGCAGTTTATCGTGGACAGGGGGCCCCGATGAAGCTTTCTTT.